The clone carrying this T cell receptor (beta chain) appeared a few times. This record belongs to a study of human T cells and chemical hapten exposure. This CDR3 spans 16 amino acids. Germline CDR1 MDHEN, CDR2 SYDVKM. The V end was cut by 2 bases, the J end by 8 bases, with 19 bases between. Time point in this sample: patch test 3, about 24 weeks after DPC sensitization. Regarding treatment: therapeutic diphenylcyclopropenone sensitization with weekly scalp DPC. From the RACE reads, TCRdb called clonotypes with MiXCR, one entry per CDR3 protein. Among roughly 69,000 distinct CDR3 sequences listed, roughly 11% were seen once.

Sample: whole blood, taken in connection with sensitization to the hapten diphenylcyclopropenone (DPC). This receptor was obtained from a woman under 40 with alopecia areata. Some clones in this sample may be carry-over from other donors' samples. This rearrangement joins TRBV28 to TRBJ2-1, with D possibly being TRBD1 (5 bases). Written as DNA, the CDR3 is TGTGCCAGCAGTTTACAGGGCTTCCCTCGAGCCGATGAGCAGTTCTTC. Its translation is CASSLQGFPRADEQFF.